The 29 T cell receptor beta chains given below trace back to one sample, sequenced in a study of T cells of healthy individuals listed by TCRdb under 2018. The method behind the library was 5' RACE. Sequencing used an Illumina MiSeq. Starting from the raw public reads, TCRdb applied fastp trimming at Q25, assembled clones with MiXCR and retained in-frame beta chains. All rows with the same CDR3 protein become a single entry with the most common DNA and genes. The sample table shows about 53,000 distinct CDR3 sequences, and 14% to 15% are seen once. The ten largest make up 16% of the sample. These receptor sequences come from a human donor in good health.

The chain joins TRBV5-1 to TRBJ2-7; 7 bases are a match to TRBD2. Trimming cost V 0 bases and J 3 bases; bases outside gene matches: 6. CDR1 is SGHRS and CDR2 is YFSETQ in the germline V gene. The CDR3 loop spans 15 amino acids. The CDR3 DNA sequence: TGCGCCAGCAGCTTGGTCGGGAGGACCGACTACGAGCAGTACTTC. As protein: CASSLVGRTDYEQYF. Looking up the rest from reference TRBV5-1 and TRBJ2-7 gives the full variable domain: KAGVTQTPRYLIKTRGQQVTLSCSPISGHRSVSWYQQTPGQGLQFLFEYFSETQRNKGNFPGRFSGRQFSNSRSEMNVSTLELGDSALYLCASSLVGRTDYEQYFGPGTRLTVT.

In its sample, this clonotype was seen many times. V usage is TRBV6-2 or TRBV6-3 and J usage is TRBJ1-2; D might be TRBD1 (6 bases). The CDR3 has 13 residues. V was trimmed by 7 bases and J by 3 bases, leaving 12 bases between them. In germline, CDR1 is MNHEY, CDR2 SVGEGT. CDR3 sequence (DNA): TGTGCCAGCATGTATACAGGGCACTATGGCTACACCTTC. It specifies CASMYTGHYGYTF.

This clonotype was found a few times. V usage is TRBV20-1 and J usage is TRBJ1-4; tentative D call: TRBD1 (6 bases). Germline V gene data show CDR1 as DFQATT and CDR2 as SNEGSKA (reference sequence). This CDR3 spans 12 amino acids. The CDR3 region has the DNA TGCGGGGGCCAATCCGGGAATGAAAAACTGTTTTTT. It encodes CGGQSGNEKLFF.

This clonotype was counted between two and nine times. The chain employs TRBV10-3 and TRBJ2-4; D remains ambiguous. Per germline, CDR1 ENHRY and CDR2 SYGVKD. CDR3 length: 16 residues. Between the trimmed V and J ends, which lost 2 bases and 1 base, there was a span of 12 bases. CDR3 region: CAISEDKGLAKNIQYF. The DNA of the CDR3 is TGTGCCATCAGTGAGGACAAGGGTCTGGCCAAAAACATTCAGTACTTC.

The gene calls are TRBV14 and TRBJ2-1; 7 bases are shared with TRBD2. The CDR3 is 14 amino acids. Germline assignment: CDR1 SGHDN and CDR2 FVKESK. V dropped 3 bases and J dropped 6; count of bases not matched to a gene: 5. The CDR3 here is CASSQGGRANEQFF. CDR3 in DNA: TGTGCCAGCAGCCAGGGCGGGAGAGCCAATGAGCAGTTCTTC.

Notes on this clonotype: One end of the junction fails to match germline, which may point to a read error. The V and J genes are TRBV12-5 and TRBJ1-3; a weak D match, TRBD1 (5 bases). CDR3 length: 11 amino acids. Germline-derived CDR1 and CDR2 are LGHNT and FRNRAP. CDR3: CASGWDEVNTF. The CDR3 nucleotides are TGTGCTAGTGGTTGGGACGAAGTCAATACTTTT.

The rearrangement links TRBV4-3 to TRBJ2-2, with TRBD2 as a possible D gene (7 bases). Per germline, CDR1 LGHNA and CDR2 YSLEER. There are 16 residues in the CDR3. The V end lost 1 base, the J end lost 4 bases, and 13 bases lay between the germline ends. CDR3 nucleotide sequence: TGCGCCAGCAGCCAAGGGGCGGGGGCCACCACCGGGGAGCTGTTTTTT. As protein: CASSQGAGATTGELFF.

This clonotype was counted many times. The chain recombines TRBV6-6 with TRBJ1-5; weak D call: TRBD1 (5 bases). Trimming pared 8 bases from V and 7 bases from J, leaving 15 bases between. Germline loops: CDR1 MNHNY, CDR2 SVGAGI (reference sequence). The CDR3 loop spans 13 amino acids. Here the CDR3 reads CASGASVSQPQHF. CDR3 nucleotides: TGTGCCAGCGGGGCTTCGGTTTCGCAGCCCCAGCATTTT.

In regard to this clonotype: At one end, the junction sequence differs from germline, possibly due to a read error. The V call is TRBV30, the J call TRBJ1-2; 8 nucleotides line up with TRBD1. Germline loops: CDR1 GTSNPN, CDR2 SVGIG (reference sequence). The CDR3 runs 13 residues. In DNA form, the CDR3 reads TGTTCCTGGAGGGCGGACAGGGACTATGGCTACACCTTC. Amino acid sequence: CSWRADRDYGYTF.

This clonotype was detected a few times. V and J are TRBV6-2 or TRBV6-3 and TRBJ1-1; D call uncertain. The V gene's germline CDR1 is MNHEY and CDR2 SVGEGT. CDR3 length equals 15 residues. Between the trimmed V and J ends, which lost 0 bases and 1 base, there was a span of 9 bases. The CDR3 reads CASSYSPEPNTEAFF. DNA of the CDR3: TGTGCCAGCAGTTACTCCCCAGAGCCGAACACTGAAGCTTTCTTT.

This clonotype was found many times. The V gene is TRBV7-2, the J gene TRBJ2-3; 8 nucleotides line up with TRBD1. V was pared by 5 bases and J by 7 bases, with 11 bases of the junction left unmatched. CDR3 length equals 15 residues. Per germline, CDR1 SGHTA and CDR2 FQGNSA. CDR3 bases: TGTGCCAGCAGCCCCCAGACAGGGGAGTGGAATACGCAGTATTTT. It codes for CASSPQTGEWNTQYF. Supplemented by reference TRBV7-2 and TRBJ2-3, the full variable domain reads GAGVSQSPSNKVTEKGKDVELRCDPISGHTALYWYRQSLGQGLEFLIYFQGNSAPDKSGLPSDRFSAERTGGSVSTLTIQRTQQEDSAVYLCASSPQTGEWNTQYFGPGTRLTVL.

This chain uses TRBV27 with TRBJ1-1; 12 positions agree with TRBD1. The germline V gene encodes CDR1 MNHEY and CDR2 SMNVEV (reference sequence). V trimming: 5 bases; J trimming: 5 bases; junction bases outside the gene matches: 6. The CDR3 contains 15 residues. CDR3 sequence: CASSPGQGARTEAFF. CDR3 bases: TGTGCCAGCAGTCCGGGACAGGGGGCTAGGACTGAAGCTTTCTTT.

This clonotype occurred many times. The chain joins TRBV6-1 to TRBJ1-5; perhaps TRBD1 as D (6 bases). Germline CDR1 MNHNS, CDR2 SASEGT. V shed 8 bases and J shed 2 bases, with 13 bases lying between them. The CDR3 runs to 14 residues. The CDR3 spells CASQGPGGNQPQHF. The CDR3 nucleotides are TGTGCCAGCCAGGGACCAGGGGGCAATCAGCCCCAGCATTTT.

In this sample, this clonotype turned up many times. The chain employs TRBV20-1 and TRBJ1-2, with TRBD1 matching 7 bases. J gave up 7 bases and V 5 bases, and 10 bases lay outside the gene matches. Germline-derived CDR1 and CDR2 are DFQATT and SNEGSKA (reference sequence). This CDR3 spans 13 amino acids. CDR3: CSAEQTGTAGYTF. The CDR3 nucleotides are TGCAGTGCTGAGCAGACAGGGACGGCTGGCTACACCTTC.

Only a few counts were recorded for this clonotype. The chain employs TRBV7-2 and TRBJ2-2; a possible D gene is TRBD1 (5 bases). V lost 5 bases, J lost 6 bases, and 10 bases lay in between. In germline, CDR1 is SGHTA, CDR2 FQGNSA. CDR3 length: 13 residues. The chain's CDR3 is CASSQVRAGELFF. CDR3 sequence (DNA): TGTGCCAGCAGCCAGGTCAGGGCCGGGGAGCTGTTTTTT.

Concerning this clonotype itself: A read error may account for a junction end that differs from germline. The rearrangement uses TRBV10-3 and TRBJ2-1, with TRBD2 matching 9 bases. The CDR3 totals 14 residues. CDR1 is ENHRY and CDR2 is SYGVKD in the germline V gene. The CDR3 sequence: CAIGAGGAYKEQFF. The CDR3 DNA reads as TGTGCCATCGGGGCGGGAGGGGCCTACAAAGAGCAGTTCTTC.

Many counts were recorded for this clonotype. The chain carries TRBV7-2 and TRBJ2-1; tentatively, D is TRBD2 (5 bases). The germline V and J ends were trimmed by 1 base and 6 bases, with 10 bases remaining between them. In germline, CDR1 is SGHTA, CDR2 FQGNSA. This CDR3 region has 14 residues. As DNA, the CDR3 is TGTGCCAGCAGCTTAGGGCTAGCCCCCAATGAGCAGTTCTTC. Protein: CASSLGLAPNEQFF.

This clonotype was observed at least ten times. This sequence joins TRBV2 and TRBJ1-4, with a weak D call TRBD1 (5 bases). V lost 3 bases, J lost 6 bases, and 14 bases lay in between. This CDR3 has 15 amino acids. Germline V gives CDR1 SNHLY, CDR2 FYNNEI. As DNA, the CDR3 is TGTGCCAGCAGTGATGATGGGGGACTCTATGAAAAACTGTTTTTT. Encoded protein: CASSDDGGLYEKLFF.

This clonotype was seen ten or more times. The chain employs TRBV29-1 and TRBJ1-4; a possible D gene is TRBD1 (6 bases). The CDR3 spans 13 residues. Per the germline V gene, CDR1 is SQVTM and CDR2 is ANQGSEA. Trimming pared 5 bases from V and 5 bases from J, leaving 12 bases between. CDR3 bases: TGCAGCGTTACCGTAGGGGGAAATGAAAAACTGTTTTTT. Amino acid sequence: CSVTVGGNEKLFF.

This clonotype was recorded at least ten times. This chain uses TRBV20-1 with TRBJ1-1, with D hard to call. V was trimmed by 3 bases and J by 1 base, leaving 6 bases between them. CDR1 DFQATT and CDR2 SNEGSKA come from the germline V gene (reference sequence). This CDR3 contains 12 residues. This CDR3 is CSASKPNTEAFF. CDR3 nucleotide sequence: TGCAGTGCTAGCAAGCCGAACACTGAAGCTTTCTTT.

This clonotype was seen more than once but under ten times. The rearrangement links TRBV6-2 or TRBV6-3 to TRBJ2-3; possible D gene TRBD1, 5 bases. V lost 5 bases and J 4 bases, leaving 10 bases between the germline ends. The CDR3 is 13 residues long. Germline-derived CDR1 and CDR2 are MNHEY and SVGEGT. The CDR3 DNA sequence: TGTGCCAGCAGTACGTGGACACCAGATACGCAGTATTTT. Its translation: CASSTWTPDTQYF.

This clonotype was seen only a few times. This chain connects TRBV20-1 to TRBJ2-4; 7 bases map to TRBD1. V dropped 6 bases and J dropped 2; count of bases not matched to a gene: 1. The V gene's germline CDR1 is DFQATT and CDR2 SNEGSKA (reference sequence). This CDR3 is 12 amino acids long. Here the CDR3 reads CSARGSKNIQYF. CDR3 nucleotide sequence: TGCAGTGCCAGGGGGTCCAAAAACATTCAGTACTTC.

This clonotype has just a few counts. The chain has TRBV5-1 and TRBJ2-7; D is unresolved. There are 14 residues in the CDR3. Trimming cost V 1 base and J 2 bases, with 10 bases left between them. CDR1 SGHRS and CDR2 YFSETQ come from the germline V gene. The CDR3 is CASSLRAEPYEQYF. The CDR3 DNA reads TGCGCCAGCAGCTTGCGCGCGGAGCCCTACGAGCAGTACTTC.

This clonotype was seen only a few times. The rearrangement joins TRBV25-1 to TRBJ2-7, with a possible D match to TRBD1 (8 bases). The germline CDR1 and CDR2 sequences are MGHDK and SYGVNS. The V end lost 7 bases, the J end lost 0 bases, and 16 bases lay between the germline ends. This CDR3 is 15 amino acids long. The CDR3 reads CASTGGTGISYEQYF. CDR3 sequence (DNA): TGTGCCAGCACCGGGGGGACAGGCATCTCCTACGAGCAGTACTTC.

V is TRBV4-3 and J is TRBJ2-1, with TRBD1 matching 8 bases. Germline V gene sequence: CDR1 LGHNA, CDR2 YSLEER. CDR3 length: 14 residues. V dropped 4 bases and J dropped 10; count of bases not matched to a gene: 9. This CDR3 is CASSPLLQGDEQFF. The CDR3, as DNA: TGCGCCAGCAGCCCCCTCTTACAGGGGGACGAGCAGTTCTTC.

The chain couples TRBV6-1 to TRBJ2-5; D is ambiguous. Per germline, CDR1 MNHNS and CDR2 SASEGT. CDR3 size: 14 residues. Trimming pared 2 bases from V and 5 bases from J, leaving 12 bases between. The CDR3 nucleotides read TGTGCCAGCAGTGAACGGAAGGGATGGGAGACCCAGTACTTC. As protein: CASSERKGWETQYF.

The V gene is TRBV25-1, the J gene TRBJ1-2; a possible D gene is TRBD1 (6 bases). The CDR3 covers 14 residues. From germline, CDR1 is MGHDK and CDR2 SYGVNS. V dropped 8 bases and J dropped 4 bases, with 17 bases sitting between them. CDR3: CASLRAGESYGYTF. The CDR3 bases are TGTGCCAGCTTAAGGGCAGGGGAATCCTATGGCTACACCTTC.

This clonotype was recorded at least ten times. In nucleotides, the CDR3 is TGTGCCAGCAGCTTAGGACGGTCAGAGGCGACAGATACGCAGTATTTT. Translating it yields CASSLGRSEATDTQYF. The chain carries TRBV7-9 and TRBJ2-3; D ambiguous. Germline CDR1 reads SEHNR; CDR2 reads FQNEAQ (reference sequence). This CDR3 is 16 amino acids long. Trimming took 1 base from V and 3 from J, leaving 14 bases between them.

The J gene is TRBJ2-1, the V gene TRBV20-1; 9 bases match TRBD2. The CDR3 contains 16 residues. The J segment lost 9 bases and the V segment lost 2 bases, leaving 14 bases of the junction unmatched. Germline CDR1 DFQATT, CDR2 SNEGSKA (reference sequence). DNA for the CDR3: TGCAGTGCTAGAAGTTCGGCTAGCGGGACTCGGAGTGAGCAGTTCTTC. It codes for CSARSSASGTRSEQFF.